This section outlines one TCR beta chain sequence together with its context. Its antigen remains unknown. The sample originates from a study of CD4 T cells in relation to SARS-CoV-2 and coronaviruses. V gave up 3 bases and J gave up 5 bases; unmatched junction bases: 6. Germline assignment: CDR1 SGHVS and CDR2 FNYEAQ. This CDR3 contains 15 residues. The unexposed donors gave CD4+ T cells in about 2011-2019, prior to COVID-19. Isolation of CD4+ T cells took place after approximately 10 days in culture. Assay used: immunoSEQ multiplex PCR; TCRdb lists only in-frame clones, some missing. The sample lists just over 25,000 clones, 75% seen once, with 13% in the top ten.

The TCR comes from a human donor in good health. This chain connects TRBV7-6 to TRBJ2-3, with TRBD2 matching over 9 bases. Sequenced: CD4+ T cells from PBMCs, cultured in vitro. CDR3 in DNA: TGTGCCAGCAGCTTGATGCGGGGGGGGATAGATACGCAGTATTTT. This gives the protein CASSLMRGGIDTQYF.